The 9 T cell receptor beta chains given below trace back to one sample, sequenced in a study of T cell responses to AZD1222 COVID-19 vaccine. Profiling relied on immunoSEQ multiplex PCR, and the TCRdb table lists in-frame clones only, not all of them. The profile covers 140,000 or so clones, with around 88% appearing a single time and around 3% taken by the ten largest. Sequences were derived from peripheral blood, sampled on day 0 of AZD1222 vaccination. These receptors were taken from an adult in good health.

The rearrangement joins TRBV19 to TRBJ2-7; no firm D call. The V gene's germline CDR1 is LNHDA and CDR2 SQIVND (reference sequence). The CDR3 runs to 13 residues. Trimming left V 5 bases short and J 2 bases short, with 10 bases between. The CDR3 DNA sequence: TGTGCCAGTAGTCTCAGGATCACCTACGAGCAGTACTTC. This encodes CASSLRITYEQYF.

The V and J genes are TRBV2 and TRBJ1-5, with a weak D call TRBD1 (5 bases). The ends were cut back, 8 bases at V and 6 bases at J, with 17 bases in the middle. This CDR3 region has 14 residues. Germline assignment: CDR1 SNHLY and CDR2 FYNNEI. CDR3 sequence: CASAGLGRGQPQHF. The CDR3 bases are TGTGCCAGCGCGGGGTTGGGAAGGGGTCAGCCCCAGCATTTT. Variable domain in full (rest from reference TRBV2 and TRBJ1-5): EPEVTQTPSHQVTQMGQEVILRCVPISNHLYFYWYRQILGQKVEFLVSFYNNEISEKSEIFDDQFSVERPDGSNFTLKIRSTKLEDSAMYFCASAGLGRGQPQHFGDGTRLSIL.

The V call is TRBV9, the J call TRBJ2-6; tentatively, D is TRBD1 (5 bases). Trimming removed 4 bases at V and 3 bases at J, with 8 bases between. The CDR3 has 14 residues. Germline loops: CDR1 SGDLS, CDR2 YYNGEE. The CDR3 DNA reads TGTGCCAGCAGCTTAGGGGTTGGGGCCAACGTCCTGACTTTC. Its protein is CASSLGVGANVLTF.

V usage is TRBV7-2 and J usage is TRBJ1-4; 7 nucleotides align to TRBD1. The CDR3 consists of 16 residues. V was pared by 5 bases and J by 7 bases, with 13 bases of the junction left unmatched. The germline gives CDR1 SGHTA, CDR2 FQGNSA. The CDR3 sequence is CASSRATTGFSEKLFF. As DNA, the CDR3 is TGTGCCAGCAGCAGAGCAACGACAGGGTTCAGTGAAAAACTGTTTTTT.

The gene calls are TRBV9 and TRBJ1-2; D perhaps matches TRBD1 (5 bases). V lost 0 bases to trimming and J lost 9 bases, with 9 bases between them. CDR1 is SGDLS, CDR2 YYNGEE, per germline. This CDR3 has 12 amino acids. CDR3 loop: CASSVDGGRYTF. In DNA form, the CDR3 reads TGTGCCAGCAGCGTAGACGGGGGTCGCTACACCTTC.

The chain employs TRBV28 and TRBJ2-3; 11 bases match TRBD2. Losses at the gene ends were 6 bases for V and 5 bases for J; bases not matched to a gene: 7. This CDR3 has 15 amino acids. CDR1 and CDR2 from the germline V gene are MDHEN and SYDVKM. The CDR3 is CASRSTSGNVDTQYF. CDR3 DNA sequence: TGTGCCAGCAGATCGACTAGCGGGAATGTAGATACGCAGTATTTT.

The chain couples TRBV7-8 to TRBJ2-7; D gene unclear. V was clipped by 4 bases and J by 3 bases, with 7 bases between them. This CDR3 has 12 amino acids. Germline values: CDR1 SGHVS, CDR2 FQNEAQ. CDR3 bases: TGTGCCAGCAGCTCAAATGGCTACGAGCAGTACTTC. This sequence encodes CASSSNGYEQYF.

This chain connects TRBV24-1 to TRBJ2-2; maybe TRBD1 (6 bases). The CDR3 consists of 16 residues. V was cut by 5 bases and J by 2 bases, with 14 bases left in between. Germline CDR1 and CDR2: KGHDR and SFDVKD. The CDR3 coding sequence is TGTGCCACCAGTGTCCAGGGGATGGGTAACACCGGGGAGCTGTTTTTT. Protein sequence: CATSVQGMGNTGELFF.

This clone appeared a single time. V and J are TRBV7-2 and TRBJ1-2, with unresolved D. V was cut by 1 base and J by 8 bases, with 8 bases left in between. The CDR3 is 12 amino acids. In germline, CDR1 is SGHTA, CDR2 FQGNSA. CDR3 sequence: CASSLDEGGYTF. CDR3 nucleotide sequence: TGTGCCAGCAGCTTAGATGAGGGCGGCTACACCTTC. The variable domain in full, with the rest retrieved from reference TRBV7-2 and TRBJ1-2, is GAGVSQSPSNKVTEKGKDVELRCDPISGHTALYWYRQSLGQGLEFLIYFQGNSAPDKSGLPSDRFSAERTGGSVSTLTIQRTQQEDSAVYLCASSLDEGGYTFGSGTRLTVV.